Each of the 15 T cell receptor beta chains below was sequenced from the same sample in a study of a mutant IDH1 vaccine in newly diagnosed glioma. Sample time point: baseline, week 1 (first vaccination visit). Stated treatment: pre-vaccination baseline after standard-of-care therapy. Sequenced by immunoSEQ multiplex PCR; TCRdb stores in-frame clones only, minus some. The table has tens of thousands of clones, over 60% seen once; the top ten hold roughly 8.9%. The material sequenced was peripheral blood mononuclear cells (PBMCs), taken from a glioma patient treated with radiotherapy, temozolomide or both. The receptors shown here come from a man aged 45-65 years with glioma. Some clones in this sample may be carry-over from other donors' samples.

The chain employs TRBV5-1 and TRBJ2-1, with D perhaps matching TRBD1 (6 bases). The germline V and J ends were trimmed by 6 bases and 6 bases, with 13 bases remaining between them. The CDR3 is made up of 13 amino acids. Germline V gene data show CDR1 as SGHRS and CDR2 as YFSETQ. CDR3: CASNRDPSNEQFF. DNA for the CDR3: TGCGCCAGCAACAGGGACCCCAGCAATGAGCAGTTCTTC.

This clone was observed once. The chain links TRBV29-1 to TRBJ2-3; D is tentatively TRBD1 or TRBD2 (6 bases each). V lost 8 bases and J 3 bases, leaving 15 bases between the germline ends. There are 13 residues in the CDR3. The germline V gene encodes CDR1 SQVTM and CDR2 ANQGSEA. The chain's CDR3 is CSTTPGATDTQYF. The CDR3 DNA reads as TGCAGCACCACCCCGGGGGCAACAGATACGCAGTATTTT.

The count of this clone is one. The chain recombines TRBV18 with TRBJ2-7, with 8 positions matching TRBD2. This CDR3 contains 14 residues. V gave up 6 bases and J gave up 6 bases; unmatched junction bases: 10. Germline CDR1 is KGHSH and CDR2 is LQKENI. CDR3 sequence: CASSPTGGGSEQYF. CDR3 coding DNA: TGTGCCAGCTCGCCGACGGGAGGGGGAAGCGAGCAGTACTTC. Full variable domain (rest looked up from reference TRBV18 and TRBJ2-7): NAGVMQNPRHLVRRRGQEARLRCSPMKGHSHVYWYRQLPEEGLKFMVYLQKENIIDESGMPKERFSAEFPKEGPSILRIQQVVRGDSAAYFCASSPTGGGSEQYFGPGTRLTVT.

On this clone: A junction boundary mismatches the germline segment, possibly from a read error. The J gene is TRBJ1-2, the V gene TRBV10-3; D possibly corresponds to TRBD1 (5 bases). Germline V gives CDR1 ENHRY, CDR2 SYGVKD. The CDR3 totals 15 residues. For the CDR3, the DNA is TGTGCCATCAGTGAGTCGATTCAGGGTAACCATGGCTACACCTTC. This translates into CAISESIQGNHGYTF.

This clone has just one count. The chain employs TRBV30 and TRBJ2-1; D is unclear. Trimming cost V 2 bases and J 9 bases, with 8 bases left between them. CDR1 and CDR2 (germline): GTSNPN, SVGIG (reference sequence). There are 11 residues in the CDR3. The CDR3 DNA reads as TGTGCCTGGAGTCAAAGGGCTGAGCAGTTCTTC. This sequence encodes CAWSQRAEQFF.

This sequence joins TRBV4-1 and TRBJ1-5; 7 nucleotides align to TRBD1. In germline, CDR1 is MGHRA, CDR2 YSYEKL. V gave up 3 bases and J gave up 6 bases; unmatched junction bases: 8. This CDR3 is 15 amino acids long. The CDR3 protein is CASSQGQGVIQPQHF. The CDR3 coding sequence is TGCGCCAGCAGCCAGGGGCAGGGGGTGATTCAGCCCCAGCATTTT.

The chain combines TRBV11-3 with TRBJ2-3; 10 bases are a match to TRBD1. The length of the CDR3 is 18 residues. Germline V gene data show CDR1 as SGHNT and CDR2 as YENEEA. The V segment lost 5 bases and the J segment 4 bases; nucleotides outside the gene matches: 15. The CDR3 region has the DNA TGTGCCAGCAGCCCGGGGCCCGGACAGGGGGTTTTTTCAGATACGCAGTATTTT. Protein sequence: CASSPGPGQGVFSDTQYF.

The chain uses TRBV28 and TRBJ1-3, with D tentatively TRBD1 (5 bases). CDR3 length: 15 residues. Trimming removed 5 bases from V and 0 bases from J, with 11 bases in between. Per the germline V gene, CDR1 is MDHEN and CDR2 is SYDVKM. CDR3 DNA: TGTGCCAGCAGTCCGGGGGGGTCCTCTGGAAACACCATATATTTT. Encoded protein: CASSPGGSSGNTIYF. The complete variable domain, with remaining parts taken from reference TRBV28 and TRBJ1-3, reads DVKVTQSSRYLVKRTGEKVFLECVQDMDHENMFWYRQDPGLGLRLIYFSYDVKMKEKGDIPEGYSVSREKKERFSLILESASTNQTSMYLCASSPGGSSGNTIYFGEGSWLTVV.

The chain employs TRBV7-2 and TRBJ2-3, with D tentatively TRBD1 (6 bases). Looked up from germline, CDR1 is SGHTA and CDR2 is FQGNSA. This CDR3 is built from 16 residues. Trimming took 5 bases from V and 6 from J, leaving 21 bases between them. This chain's CDR3 is CASSLGGQSRGDTQYF. CDR3 nucleotides: TGTGCCAGCAGCCTCGGAGGACAGAGTCGTGGGGATACGCAGTATTTT.

In its sample, this clone was seen a few times. The chain carries TRBV18 and TRBJ1-3; no clear D. The CDR3 contains 15 residues. CDR1 is KGHSH, CDR2 LQKENI, per germline. V was trimmed by 3 bases and J by 0 bases, leaving 9 bases between them. The CDR3 reads CASSPRQLSGNTIYF. CDR3 DNA: TGTGCCAGCTCACCCCGGCAGCTCTCTGGAAACACCATATATTTT.

This chain uses TRBV19 with TRBJ1-5; D gene uncertain. Trimming removed 2 bases from V and 10 bases from J, with 21 bases in between. Germline CDR1 LNHDA, CDR2 SQIVND (reference sequence). The CDR3 length is 16 residues. The chain's CDR3 is CASSITRSATLFPQHF. The CDR3 nucleotides read TGTGCCAGTAGTATAACGAGGTCAGCAACTTTATTTCCCCAGCATTTT.

The chain joins TRBV9 to TRBJ2-1; no definite D call. Germline lookup yields CDR1 SGDLS and CDR2 YYNGEE. The CDR3 spans 13 residues. The ends were cut back, 2 bases at V and 3 bases at J, with 6 bases in the middle. The CDR3 is CASSVGDYNEQFF. The CDR3 bases are TGTGCCAGCAGCGTCGGAGACTACAATGAGCAGTTCTTC.

This clone showed up just once. The chain employs TRBV30 and TRBJ2-3; D unresolved. The germline V gene encodes CDR1 GTSNPN and CDR2 SVGIG (reference sequence). The CDR3 is 11 residues long. Trimming shortened V by 7 bases and J by 4 bases, and 9 bases separated the two germline ends. CDR3 amino acids: CASDRADTQYF. The CDR3 nucleotides are TGTGCCTCCGACCGAGCAGATACGCAGTATTTT.

Only one count was recorded for this clone. The V call is TRBV20-1, the J call TRBJ2-3; D uncertain. The germline V gene encodes CDR1 DFQATT and CDR2 SNEGSKA (reference sequence). V lost 5 bases to trimming and J lost 6 bases, with 9 bases between them. The CDR3 totals 11 residues. The CDR3 protein is CSARPYDTQYF. Written as DNA, the CDR3 is TGCAGTGCTCGACCGTATGATACGCAGTATTTT.

CDR3: CASSFSPLGTDTQYF. The CDR3, as DNA: TGCGCCAGCAGCTTCTCGCCCCTGGGCACAGATACGCAGTATTTT. This chain uses TRBV5-1 with TRBJ2-3, with D hard to call. With 2 bases removed from V and 1 base from J, the gap between germline ends came to 11 bases. The V gene's germline CDR1 is SGHRS and CDR2 YFSETQ. This CDR3 has 15 amino acids.